The sample holds many counts of the clone carrying this TCR beta chain. TCRdb ran MiXCR on the reads and lists one entry per CDR3 protein. The sample lists more than 350,000 distinct CDR3 sequences; roughly 31% were seen once. Germline-derived CDR1 and CDR2 are SGHVS and FNYEAQ. The CDR3 runs 18 residues. With 7 bases removed from V and 2 bases from J, the gap between germline ends came to 27 bases. The data derive from a study of T cell repertoires in cytomegalovirus infection. This sequence originates from a human donor in good health (CMV status not recorded). Some clones in this sample may be carry-over from other donors' samples. V is TRBV7-6 and J is TRBJ2-7; TRBD1 is a possible D gene (6 bases). Sequencing was performed on PBMCs. In nucleotides, the CDR3 is TGTGCCAGCAACGAGACCGGGACACACAAATCTAAAACCTACGAGCAGTACTTC. It is translated as CASNETGTHKSKTYEQYF. Combining the CDR3 with reference TRBV7-6 and TRBJ2-7 gives the whole variable domain GAGVSQSPRYKVTKRGQDVALRCDPISGHVSLYWYRQALGQGPEFLTYFNYEAQQDKSGLPNDRFSAERPEGSISTLTIQRTEQRDSAMYRCASNETGTHKSKTYEQYFGPGTRLTVT.